This is a list of T cell receptor beta chains from one sample in a study of blood T cell repertoires in COVID-19. Sequenced by immunoSEQ multiplex PCR; TCRdb stores in-frame clones only, minus some. This sample has about 82,000 clones, with approximately 78% found just once. The sample was peripheral blood. Receptor source: a man in his fifties or sixties with COVID-19, enrolled during active disease. Each CDR3 is given with its conserved first and last residue. The D gene is left open where the match is weak. Clone size, where shown, is once, few, many, or a class for clones that have expanded.

clone_size	v_call	d_call	j_call	cdr3_length	cdr3_nt	cdr3_aa
-	TRBV7-2	-	TRBJ1-1	15	TGTGCCAGCAGCTTAACCGCCACGACTAACACTGAAGCTTTCTTT	CASSLTATTNTEAFF
-	TRBV9	TRBD1	TRBJ1-1	15	TGTGCCAGCAGCGCCCAGGACAGGCGCTTTCCTGAAGCTTTCTTT	CASSAQDRRFPEAFF
-	TRBV11-2	TRBD1	TRBJ2-7	12	TGTGCCAGCAGGAGACAGGGGGGAGAGCAGTACTTC	CASRRQGGEQYF
-	TRBV9	TRBD2	TRBJ2-3	15	TGTGCCAGCAGCGTAGGACTAGCTAGCACAGATACGCAGTATTTT	CASSVGLASTDTQYF
-	TRBV29-1	-	TRBJ2-5	13	TGCAGCGGGTATCAGGGTAACCAAGAGACCCAGTACTTC	CSGYQGNQETQYF
-	TRBV11-2	TRBD1	TRBJ2-3	17	TGTGCCAGCAGCTTAGAAACATCCGGGACAGCCCCCTATACGCAGTATTTT	CASSLETSGTAPYTQYF
-	TRBV5-4	-	TRBJ2-3	15	TGTGCCATTGCGGTGAGGAGAGGTGGCACAGATACGCAGTATTTT	CAIAVRRGGTDTQYF
-	TRBV5-1	-	TRBJ2-2	17	TGCGCCAGCAGCTTGGGATTGTGGAGGGGAAGCCCCGGGGAGCTGTTTTTT	CASSLGLWRGSPGELFF
-	TRBV19	-	TRBJ2-1	15	TGTGCCAGTACCCCTCAGGGGAGAATTAAGAATGAGCAGTTCTTC	CASTPQGRIKNEQFF
few	TRBV4-3	TRBD2	TRBJ2-7	18	TGCGCCAGCAGCCAAGGGGCCGGGACTAGCGTATCCTCCTACGAGCAGTACTTC	CASSQGAGTSVSSYEQYF
-	TRBV6-6	-	TRBJ2-5	13	TGTGCCGCCCGGGGGATGCTCCAAGAGACCCAGTACTTC	CAARGMLQETQYF
-	TRBV7-2	-	TRBJ1-3	13	TGTGCCAGCAGCTCCCATCAGGGAAACACCATATATTTT	CASSSHQGNTIYF
few	TRBV18	TRBD2	TRBJ2-2	17	TGTGCCAGCTCACCAATAGCGGGAGGGCCGAGAACCGGGGAGCTGTTTTTT	CASSPIAGGPRTGELFF
once	TRBV20-1	TRBD2	TRBJ2-2	15	TGCAGTGCTAGTCCGCTAGCGGGAGTCTTCGGGGAGCTGTTTTTT	CSASPLAGVFGELFF
-	TRBV5-1	TRBD1	TRBJ2-2	16	TGCGCCAGCAGCTTTCGGGACAGGGTATTAACCGGGGAGCTGTTTTTT	CASSFRDRVLTGELFF